This T cell receptor beta chain was sequenced for a study of OX40 agonist ivuxolimab in advanced cancers. Study background: Ivuxolimab doses were 0.01, 0.1, 0.3, 1.5, 3 or 10 mg/kg every 2 weeks.

Here immunoSEQ multiplex PCR was the method, and the copy in TCRdb shows in-frame clones only, minus some. There are fewer than 80,000 clones in the sample; more than 75% occur only once, and approximately 6.1% lies in the top ten. Only one count was recorded for this clone. Blood sampling was done at baseline, cycle 4 day 1, and cycle 7 day 1. CDR1 and CDR2 from the germline V gene are SGHTA and FQGTGA. This CDR3 is 14 amino acids long. The V and J ends lost 5 bases and 4 bases respectively, with 14 bases between them. J is TRBJ1-1 and V is TRBV7-3; TRBD1 is a possible D gene (6 bases). The material was CD4+ or CD8+ T cells sorted from blood, obtained in a trial of the OX40 agonist ivuxolimab. The sequence was obtained from an adult with an advanced solid tumor such as melanoma, head and neck, liver or kidney cancer. CDR3 sequence: CASSPRYRATEAFF. The CDR3 DNA is TGTGCCAGCAGCCCCCGATACAGGGCCACTGAAGCTTTCTTT.